This TCR beta chain emerged from a study of T cells in Graves' hyperthyroidism and ophthalmopathy. A note on this clonotype: Antigen specificity is unknown.

Study-wide results and caveats: The authors' 13 V-J model separated ophthalmopathy from stable hyperthyroidism.

The CDR3 totals 13 residues. V shed 3 bases and J shed 3 bases, with 8 bases lying between them. Germline CDR1 and CDR2: MNHGY and SVAAGI. Researchers amplified the TCR beta CDR3 regions from RNA transcripts. The study used the HTBI primer set for a first-round RT-PCR of the TCR CDR3. TCRdb recomputed calls from the multiplex PCR reads with MiXCR, one row per CDR3 protein. This table holds roughly 400,000 distinct CDR3 sequences, more than 20% found once. Material: blood. The V and J genes are TRBV6-9 and TRBJ1-1; the D is unclear. The TCR comes from a man between 45 and 60 years old with Graves' hyperthyroidism. The CDR3, as DNA: TGTGCCAGCAGTTACGGCAGCCACACTGAAGCTTTCTTT. It codes for CASSYGSHTEAFF.